A selection of T cell receptor beta chains follows, all from one sample in a study of blood T cell repertoires in COVID-19. Sequenced by immunoSEQ multiplex PCR; TCRdb stores in-frame clones only, minus some. Of hundreds of thousands of clones listed, more than 80% are singletons. Sequenced: PBMCs or T cells enriched from blood (not recorded which). The source of these receptors is a young man who had recovered from COVID-19. The CDR3 runs from the conserved cysteine through the conserved F or W. The D gene is left open where the match is weak. The size field is filled for only some rows; it gives once, few, many or a size class.

TRBD2 | . | TRBJ2-7 | TRBV7-2 | CASSLDPAGGQEQYF | TGTGCCAGCAGCTTAGATCCAGCGGGAGGCCAGGAGCAGTACTTC
TRBD2 | few | TRBJ2-1 | TRBV24-1 | CATSEKAGGRSYEQFF | TGTGCCACCAGTGAAAAGGCGGGCGGGAGGAGTTATGAGCAGTTCTTC
TRBD2 | . | TRBJ2-1 | TRBV24-1 | CATSDPGGSGSSYNEQFF | TGTGCCACCAGTGACCCCGGAGGTAGCGGGAGCTCCTACAATGAGCAGTTCTTC
. | . | TRBJ2-4 | TRBV5-4 | CASSLAPGSDIQYF | TGTGCCAGCAGCTTGGCGCCGGGGTCGGACATTCAGTACTTC
. | once | TRBJ1-1 | TRBV4-1 | CASSQVAVGASTLNTEAFF | TGCGCCAGCAGCCAAGTAGCAGTGGGGGCCTCGACCCTGAACACTGAAGCTTTCTTT
TRBD2 | . | TRBJ2-5 | TRBV28 | CASSSGLAGVETQYF | TGTGCCAGCAGTTCGGGACTAGCGGGAGTGGAGACCCAGTACTTC
. | once | TRBJ1-1 | TRBV28 | CASSTGGGGGTEAFF | TGTGCCAGCAGTACCGGCGGGGGCGGGGGGACTGAAGCTTTCTTT
TRBD1 | . | TRBJ1-5 | TRBV12-5 | CASGQGQFGQPQHF | TGTGCTAGTGGACAGGGACAGTTTGGTCAGCCCCAGCATTTT
. | . | TRBJ2-3 | TRBV2 | CASSTTDTQYF | TGTGCCAGCTCTACTACGGATACGCAGTATTTT
TRBD2 | once | TRBJ2-3 | TRBV7-8 | CASSSTSGRSDTQYF | TGTGCCAGCAGCTCGACTAGCGGGAGATCAGATACGCAGTATTTT
TRBD2 | . | TRBJ2-1 | TRBV27 | CASSTFAGGNNEQFF | TGTGCCAGCAGCACCTTTGCGGGAGGGAACAATGAGCAGTTCTTC
. | . | TRBJ2-5 | TRBV25-1 | CASSEYRTGTGETQYF | TGTGCCAGCAGTGAATATCGTACAGGGACGGGGGAGACCCAGTACTTC
. | . | TRBJ2-7 | TRBV7-9 | CASSSGGPRSYEQYF | TGTGCCAGCAGCTCCGGAGGGCCCCGCTCCTACGAGCAGTACTTC
. | . | TRBJ2-7 | TRBV2 | CASSDGGSSYEQYF | TGTGCCAGCAGTGACGGGGGAAGCTCCTACGAGCAGTACTTC
TRBD2 | . | TRBJ2-5 | TRBV2 | CASSERLAGEVPQRETQYF | TGTGCCAGCAGTGAGAGGCTAGCGGGAGAGGTACCCCAACGAGAGACCCAGTACTTC
TRBD1 | . | TRBJ2-5 | TRBV19 | CASIGQGQETQYF | TGTGCCAGTATCGGACAGGGGCAAGAGACCCAGTACTTC
TRBD2 | . | TRBJ2-7 | TRBV19 | CASSTPGGYEQYF | TGTGCCAGTAGTACCCCGGGGGGCTACGAGCAGTACTTC
TRBD1 | . | TRBJ1-1 | TRBV30 | CAWSVRQGANTEAFF | TGTGCCTGGAGTGTCCGACAGGGGGCGAACACTGAAGCTTTCTTT
. | . | TRBJ2-3 | TRBV9 | CASSAPGFRTQYF | TGTGCCAGCAGCGCCCCGGGGTTTCGCACGCAGTATTTT
. | . | TRBJ2-7 | TRBV5-1 | CASRAGRSYEQYF | TGCGCCAGCAGGGCGGGACGCTCCTACGAGCAGTACTTC
TRBD2 | . | TRBJ2-1 | TRBV11-2 | CASSPGLAGYYNEQFF | TGTGCCAGCAGCCCCGGGCTAGCGGGATACTACAATGAGCAGTTCTTC
. | . | TRBJ1-2 | TRBV28 | CASTGEGTHGYTF | TGTGCCAGCACTGGGGAGGGAACTCATGGCTACACCTTC
. | once | TRBJ1-2 | TRBV10-2 | CASSYPKRGAVGYTF | TGCGCCAGCAGTTATCCCAAGCGGGGGGCTGTTGGCTACACCTTC
TRBD2 | . | TRBJ2-1 | TRBV7-9 | CASSLGLAKNEQFF | TGTGCCAGCAGCTTAGGACTAGCGAAGAATGAGCAGTTCTTC
TRBD1 | . | TRBJ1-5 | TRBV12-3/TRBV12-4 | CASRQGGNQPQHF | TGTGCCAGCAGGCAGGGGGGCAATCAGCCCCAGCATTTT
TRBD2 | . | TRBJ2-1 | TRBV24-1 | CATSDPSGGRIEQFF | TGTGCCACCAGTGACCCTAGCGGGGGGCGGATTGAGCAGTTCTTC
. | . | TRBJ2-7 | TRBV1 | CTGSQTSGKYEQYF | TGCACCGGCAGCCAAACTAGCGGGAAATACGAGCAGTACTTC
TRBD1 | . | TRBJ1-4 | TRBV10-3 | CAISESSWPGGTDEKLFF | TGTGCCATCAGTGAGTCGAGTTGGCCGGGGGGGACAGATGAAAAACTGTTTTTT
TRBD2 | . | TRBJ2-3 | TRBV19 | CASSRLPAGASTDTQYF | TGTGCCAGTAGTAGACTCCCAGCGGGAGCTAGCACAGATACGCAGTATTTT
TRBD2 | . | TRBJ2-5 | TRBV5-6 | CASSWGGLAGGETQYF | TGTGCCAGCAGCTGGGGCGGGCTAGCGGGAGGGGAGACCCAGTACTTC
. | . | TRBJ1-4 | TRBV2 | CATQGTGREKLFF | TGTGCCACCCAGGGGACCGGAAGGGAAAAACTGTTTTTT
. | . | TRBJ2-2 | TRBV11-3 | CASSLSGGWELFF | TGTGCCAGCAGCTTAAGCGGAGGGTGGGAGCTGTTTTTT
TRBD2 | . | TRBJ2-1 | TRBV10-3 | CAISEKLAGIGNEQFF | TGTGCCATCAGTGAGAAACTAGCGGGAATCGGCAATGAGCAGTTCTTC
TRBD1 | . | TRBJ1-6 | TRBV5-6 | CASSSPGTANSPLHF | TGTGCCAGCAGCTCCCCCGGGACAGCCAATTCACCCCTCCACTTT
. | . | TRBJ2-7 | TRBV29-1 | CSVGLAFPYEQYF | TGCAGCGTTGGTCTAGCGTTTCCCTACGAGCAGTACTTC
. | . | TRBJ1-5 | TRBV30 | CAWSSVQGNQPQHF | TGTGCCTGGAGCTCAGTCCAGGGCAATCAGCCCCAGCATTTT
TRBD1 | . | TRBJ2-1 | TRBV6-5 | CASSRTGRQFF | TGTGCCAGCAGTCGGACAGGGCGTCAGTTCTTC
. | . | TRBJ2-1 | TRBV5-1 | CASSLGRNWLGSYNEQFF | TGCGCCAGCAGCTTGGGGAGGAATTGGCTCGGTTCCTACAATGAGCAGTTCTTC
. | few | TRBJ1-4 | TRBV9 | CASSVEGKGRINEKLFF | TGTGCCAGCAGCGTAGAGGGGAAGGGTCGAATTAATGAAAAACTGTTTTTT
TRBD2 | . | TRBJ2-7 | TRBV11-2 | CASSLRTSGRSSYEQYF | TGTGCCAGCAGCCTCCGGACTAGCGGGAGGAGTTCCTACGAGCAGTACTTC
. | . | TRBJ2-1 | TRBV7-2 | CASSLDYLNEQFF | TGTGCCAGCAGCTTAGACTACCTCAATGAGCAGTTCTTC
. | few | TRBJ1-2 | TRBV7-9 | CASSLVAGKANYGYTF | TGTGCCAGCAGCTTAGTAGCGGGGAAGGCTAACTATGGCTACACCTTC
TRBD2 | . | TRBJ2-1 | TRBV5-1 | CASSGGTSGSPYNEQFF | TGCGCCAGCAGCGGGGGGACTAGCGGGAGTCCCTACAATGAGCAGTTCTTC
. | . | TRBJ1-1 | TRBV28 | CASTPEGTSMNTEAFF | TGTGCCAGCACCCCCGAAGGGACTTCGATGAACACTGAAGCTTTCTTT
. | . | TRBJ1-2 | TRBV20-1 | CSASNTVFGYGYTF | TGCAGTGCTAGTAATACGGTCTTCGGGTATGGCTACACCTTC
. | . | TRBJ1-3 | TRBV18 | CASSTGVNSGNTIYF | TGTGCCAGCTCAACGGGGGTAAACTCTGGAAACACCATATATTTT
TRBD2 | . | TRBJ2-1 | TRBV15 | CATSPLAGGPSRDEQFF | TGTGCCACCAGCCCACTAGCGGGAGGGCCTTCTAGGGATGAGCAGTTCTTC
. | . | TRBJ2-5 | TRBV29-1 | CSVAQGTETQYF | TGCAGCGTTGCGCAGGGAACAGAGACCCAGTACTTC
. | . | TRBJ1-3 | TRBV19 | CASSRMTAGTGNTIYF | TGTGCCAGTAGTAGAATGACAGCCGGAACTGGAAACACCATATATTTT
. | . | TRBJ1-5 | TRBV6-5 | CASSYSPVQPQHF | TGTGCCAGCAGTTACTCTCCGGTTCAGCCCCAGCATTTT
. | . | TRBJ2-4 | TRBV6-5 | CASTSLRAKNIQYF | TGTGCCAGCACCTCTCTCCGGGCCAAAAACATTCAGTACTTC